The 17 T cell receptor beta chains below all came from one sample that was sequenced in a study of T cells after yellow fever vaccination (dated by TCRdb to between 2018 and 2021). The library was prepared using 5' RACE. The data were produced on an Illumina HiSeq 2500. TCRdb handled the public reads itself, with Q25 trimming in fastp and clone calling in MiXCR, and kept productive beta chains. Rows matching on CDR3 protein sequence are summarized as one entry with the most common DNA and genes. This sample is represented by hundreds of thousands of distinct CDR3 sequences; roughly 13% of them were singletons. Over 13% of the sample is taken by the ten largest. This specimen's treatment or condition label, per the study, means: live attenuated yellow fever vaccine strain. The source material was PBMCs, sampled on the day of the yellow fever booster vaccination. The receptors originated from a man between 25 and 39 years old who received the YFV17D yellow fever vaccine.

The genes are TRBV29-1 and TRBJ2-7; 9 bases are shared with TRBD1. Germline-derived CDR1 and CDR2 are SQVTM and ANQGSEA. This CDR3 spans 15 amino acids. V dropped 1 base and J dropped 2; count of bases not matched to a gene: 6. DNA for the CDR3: TGCAGCGTTGAAGTCGGACAGGGGATTGCCTACGAGCAGTACTTC. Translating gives CSVEVGQGIAYEQYF.

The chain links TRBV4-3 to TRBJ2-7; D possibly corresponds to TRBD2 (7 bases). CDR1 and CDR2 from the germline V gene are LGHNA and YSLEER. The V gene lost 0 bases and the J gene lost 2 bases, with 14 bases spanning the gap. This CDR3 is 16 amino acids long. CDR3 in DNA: TGCGCCAGCAGCCAAGAAAGAGGGGGGGTCACCTACGAGCAGTACTTC. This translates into CASSQERGGVTYEQYF.

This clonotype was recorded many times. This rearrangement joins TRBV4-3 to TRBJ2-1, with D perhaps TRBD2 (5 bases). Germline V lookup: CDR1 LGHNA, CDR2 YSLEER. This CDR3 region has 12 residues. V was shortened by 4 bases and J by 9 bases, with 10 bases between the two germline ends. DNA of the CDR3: TGCGCCAGCAGCCCGCCTCGGGGTGAGCAGTTCTTC. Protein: CASSPPRGEQFF.

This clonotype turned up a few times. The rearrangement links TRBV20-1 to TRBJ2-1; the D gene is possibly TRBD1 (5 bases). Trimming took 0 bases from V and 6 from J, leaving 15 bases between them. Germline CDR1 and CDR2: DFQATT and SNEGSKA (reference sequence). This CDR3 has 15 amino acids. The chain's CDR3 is CSARDLQVGANEQFF. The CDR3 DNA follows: TGCAGTGCTAGAGATTTGCAGGTAGGGGCCAATGAGCAGTTCTTC.

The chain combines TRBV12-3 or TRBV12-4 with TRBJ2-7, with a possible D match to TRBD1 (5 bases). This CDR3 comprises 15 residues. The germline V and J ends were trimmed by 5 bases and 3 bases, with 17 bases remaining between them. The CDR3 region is CASSLTGINDYEQYF. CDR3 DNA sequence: TGTGCCAGCAGTCTCACAGGTATTAATGACTACGAGCAGTACTTC.

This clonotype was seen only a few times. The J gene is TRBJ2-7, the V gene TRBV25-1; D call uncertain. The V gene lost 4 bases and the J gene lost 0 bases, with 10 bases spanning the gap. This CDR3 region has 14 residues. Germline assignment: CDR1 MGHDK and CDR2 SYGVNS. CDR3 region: CASSGVGSSYEQYF. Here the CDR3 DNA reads TGTGCCAGCAGTGGTGTAGGAAGCTCCTACGAGCAGTACTTC.

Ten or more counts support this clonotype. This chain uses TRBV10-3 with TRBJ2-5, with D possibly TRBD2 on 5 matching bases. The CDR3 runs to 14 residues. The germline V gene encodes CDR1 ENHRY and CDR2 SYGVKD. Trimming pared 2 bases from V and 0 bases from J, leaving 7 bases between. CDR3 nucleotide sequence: TGTGCCATCAGTGAGCGGGGAAACCAAGAGACCCAGTACTTC. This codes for CAISERGNQETQYF.

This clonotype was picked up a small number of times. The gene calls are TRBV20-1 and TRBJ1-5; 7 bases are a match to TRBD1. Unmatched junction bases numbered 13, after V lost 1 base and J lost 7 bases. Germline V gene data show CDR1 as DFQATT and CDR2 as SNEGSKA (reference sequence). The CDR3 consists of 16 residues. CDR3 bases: TGCAGTGCTAGAGTGAGTGGACAGGTTATCAGCCAGCCCCAGCATTTT. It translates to CSARVSGQVISQPQHF.

The CDR3 region is CSAREGTGNLDTQYF. CDR3 nucleotides: TGCAGTGCTAGAGAGGGGACAGGGAATTTAGATACGCAGTATTTT. The chain combines TRBV20-1 with TRBJ2-3; 9 nucleotides line up with TRBD1. After removal of 0 bases from V and 5 bases from J, the junction contained 6 bases not matched to a gene. Germline-derived CDR1 and CDR2 are DFQATT and SNEGSKA (reference sequence). The CDR3 is 15 residues long.

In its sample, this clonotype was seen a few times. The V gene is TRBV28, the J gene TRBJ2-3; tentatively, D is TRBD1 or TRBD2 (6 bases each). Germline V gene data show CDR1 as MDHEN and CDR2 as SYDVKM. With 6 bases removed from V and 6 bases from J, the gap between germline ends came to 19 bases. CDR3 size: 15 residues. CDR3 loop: CASSLRSQGRDTQYF. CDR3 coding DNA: TGTGCCAGCAGCCTTCGCTCGCAGGGGAGGGATACGCAGTATTTT.

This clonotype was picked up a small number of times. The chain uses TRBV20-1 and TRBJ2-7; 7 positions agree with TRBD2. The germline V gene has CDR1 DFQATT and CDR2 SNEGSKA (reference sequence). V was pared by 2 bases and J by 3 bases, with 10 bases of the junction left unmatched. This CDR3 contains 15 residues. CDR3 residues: CSARSPSGGNYEQYF. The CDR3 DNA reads TGCAGTGCTAGAAGTCCTAGCGGTGGAAACTACGAGCAGTACTTC.

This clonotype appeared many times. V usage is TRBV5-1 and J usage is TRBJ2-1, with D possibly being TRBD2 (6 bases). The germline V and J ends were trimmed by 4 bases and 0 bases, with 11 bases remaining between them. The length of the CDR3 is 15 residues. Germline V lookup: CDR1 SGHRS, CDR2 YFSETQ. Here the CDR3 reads CASSLLASSYNEQFF. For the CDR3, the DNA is TGCGCCAGCAGCCTCCTAGCGAGCTCCTACAATGAGCAGTTCTTC.

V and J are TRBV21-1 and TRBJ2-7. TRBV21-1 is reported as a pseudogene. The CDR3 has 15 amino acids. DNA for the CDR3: TGTGCCAGCAGCAAAGACGCACAGACATCCGGCGAGCAGTACTTC. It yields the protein CASSKDAQTSGEQYF.

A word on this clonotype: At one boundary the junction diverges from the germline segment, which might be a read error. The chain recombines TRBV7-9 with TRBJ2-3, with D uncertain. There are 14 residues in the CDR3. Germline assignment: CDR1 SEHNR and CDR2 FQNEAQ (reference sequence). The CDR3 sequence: CTSSFHGLVDTQNF. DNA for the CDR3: TGTACCAGCAGCTTTCACGGTCTCGTAGATACGCAGAATTTT.

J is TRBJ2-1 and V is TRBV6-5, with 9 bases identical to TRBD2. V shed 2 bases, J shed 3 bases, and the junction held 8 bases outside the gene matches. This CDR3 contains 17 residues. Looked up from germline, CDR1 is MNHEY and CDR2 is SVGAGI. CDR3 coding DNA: TGTGCCAGCAGTTACATTTCGAGCGGGAGGAACTACAATGAGCAGTTCTTC. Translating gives CASSYISSGRNYNEQFF.

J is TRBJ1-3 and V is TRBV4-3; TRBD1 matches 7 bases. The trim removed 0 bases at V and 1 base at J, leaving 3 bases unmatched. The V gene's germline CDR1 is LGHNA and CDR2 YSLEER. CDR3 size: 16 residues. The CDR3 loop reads CASSQDETGSGNTIYF. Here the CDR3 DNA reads TGCGCCAGCAGCCAAGATGAGACAGGGTCTGGAAACACCATATATTTT.

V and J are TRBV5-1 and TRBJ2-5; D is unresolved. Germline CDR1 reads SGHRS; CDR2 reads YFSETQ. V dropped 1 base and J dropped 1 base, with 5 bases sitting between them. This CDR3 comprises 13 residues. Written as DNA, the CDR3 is TGCGCCAGCAGCTTGAATGGCCAAGAGACCCAGTACTTC. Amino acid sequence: CASSLNGQETQYF.